This passage covers 2 T cell receptor beta chains from one sample sequenced in a study of regulatory T cells in long-lasting Graves disease. For TCR beta, libraries came from iRepertoire HTBI primers and Arm-PCR of CDR3 regions. MiXCR was run by TCRdb on the multiplex PCR reads, yielding one entry per CDR3 protein. The sample shows about 470,000 distinct CDR3 sequences, roughly a fifth of them seen only once. Noted time point: persistent/refractory GD, antithyroid drugs over 5 years with positive TRAb. PBMC-extracted RNA yielded the TCR library. Sample: peripheral blood mononuclear cells (PBMCs), taken when the disease was refractory, from a patient treated with antithyroid drugs. Receptors were obtained from a female donor with Graves disease.

This clonotype occurred many times. The chain employs TRBV24-1 and TRBJ1-2, with 9 bases fitting TRBD1. This CDR3 spans 12 amino acids. V was clipped by 10 bases and J by 7 bases; unmatched bases: 6. The germline gives CDR1 KGHDR, CDR2 SFDVKD. Written as DNA, the CDR3 is TGTGCCACACAGGGGGCTGGACGTGGCTACACCTTC. This codes for CATQGAGRGYTF.

This clonotype was observed many times. The chain has TRBV9 and TRBJ1-1; D uncertain. The CDR3 contains 14 residues. Germline assignment: CDR1 SGDLS and CDR2 YYNGEE. Trimming left V 3 bases short and J 0 bases short, with 9 bases between. CDR3 DNA: TGTGCCAGCAGCGCCGGGAGCATGAACACTGAAGCTTTCTTT. Its translation: CASSAGSMNTEAFF.